The present entry profiles one T cell receptor beta chain with its context. The antigen is unknown. The entry originates in a study of cytomegalovirus exposure and HLA in healthy donors. Trimming cost V 4 bases and J 0 bases; bases outside gene matches: 3. Germline values: CDR1 SGHDT, CDR2 YYEEEE. The CDR3 loop spans 14 amino acids. Study-level results: Reports showed the classifier diagnosing cytomegalovirus status with high specificity and sensitivity. A later examination showed that TCR association rates differed by HLA locus, with DRB1 most and HLA-C fewest.

Use of 60 Vbeta and 13 Jbeta primers characterized the PCR. Clones were sequenced by immunoSEQ multiplex PCR, and TCRdb holds only the in-frame ones, with some missing. The sample table sets out about 150,000 clones. The receptor was isolated from a woman aged 45-65 years in good health and CMV-seronegative. Sequenced input: PBMCs. The chain has TRBV5-6 and TRBJ1-2, with TRBD1 identical over 7 bases. CDR3 in amino acids: CASSKTGTNYGYTF. The CDR3, as DNA: TGTGCCAGCAGCAAGACAGGGACTAACTATGGCTACACCTTC.